These T cell receptor beta chains were read from a single sample in a study of T cell changes during pregnancy in multiple sclerosis. TCRdb's copy holds only in-frame clones and misses some; the assay was immunoSEQ multiplex PCR. The profile shows 65,000 to 80,000 clones, 90% to 95% of them singletons. Here the sequenced sample was peripheral blood, taken in the first trimester of pregnancy. The receptors derive from a female donor with multiple sclerosis, enrolled in a pregnancy study. CDR3s include the opening cysteine and the closing phenylalanine or tryptophan. A D gene is named only where the DNA matches it firmly. Clone size is given for some rows only: seen once, a few or many times, or a class if the clone is expanded.

clone size | J gene | V gene | D gene | CDR3 protein | CDR3 DNA
- | TRBJ1-2 | TRBV19 | - | CASSSHRATYGYTF | TGTGCCAGTAGTAGTCACAGGGCCACCTATGGCTACACCTTC
once | TRBJ2-7 | TRBV28 | - | CASRTPGSYEQYF | TGTGCCAGCAGGACTCCCGGCTCCTACGAGCAGTACTTC
- | TRBJ2-5 | TRBV4-3 | - | CASSQERGTQYF | TGCGCCAGCAGCCAAGAGCGTGGGACCCAGTACTTC
- | TRBJ1-2 | TRBV5-1 | TRBD1 | CASSSLMQGAFDGYTF | TGCGCCAGCAGCTCCCTGATGCAGGGGGCGTTTGATGGCTACACCTTC
- | TRBJ2-1 | TRBV9 | TRBD1 | CASSVGQGHINEQFF | TGTGCCAGCAGCGTAGGACAGGGGCATATCAATGAGCAGTTCTTC
- | TRBJ1-2 | TRBV4-1 | - | CASSQGLGGYTF | TGCGCCAGCAGCCAGGGGCTGGGTGGCTACACCTTC
- | TRBJ1-6 | TRBV27 | - | CASSFESSYNSPLHF | TGTGCCAGCAGTTTTGAGAGCTCCTATAATTCACCCCTCCACTTT
once | TRBJ2-1 | TRBV13 | TRBD2 | CASSSTGLAFF | TGTGCCAGCAGCTCCACGGGACTAGCTTTCTTC
- | TRBJ1-2 | TRBV30 | - | CAWSVKGGPEGGYTF | TGTGCCTGGAGTGTAAAAGGGGGACCCGAGGGGGGCTACACCTTC
- | TRBJ2-1 | TRBV5-4 | TRBD2 | CASSSPEEREGWDEQFF | TGTGCCAGCAGCTCCCCCGAGGAGCGGGAGGGCTGGGATGAGCAGTTCTTC
once | TRBJ1-2 | TRBV13 | TRBD1 | CASSLGEHRGSYGYTF | TGTGCCAGCAGCCTAGGAGAACACAGGGGATCCTATGGCTACACCTTC
- | TRBJ2-5 | TRBV2 | - | CASASPRGAQETQYF | TGTGCCAGCGCCTCCCCCCGGGGGGCACAAGAGACCCAGTACTTC
- | TRBJ1-4 | TRBV19 | TRBD1 | CASRDRGPSNEKLFF | TGTGCCAGCAGGGACAGGGGGCCCTCAAATGAAAAACTGTTTTTT
- | TRBJ2-7 | TRBV5-4 | - | CASSLAWGDYEQYF | TGTGCCAGCAGCTTGGCGTGGGGGGACTACGAGCAGTACTTC
- | TRBJ2-5 | TRBV7-6 | TRBD2 | CASSLSGTRETQYF | TGTGCCAGCAGCCTATCCGGGACTAGGGAGACCCAGTACTTC
- | TRBJ2-2 | TRBV7-3 | TRBD2 | CASSFSGRTSSGELFF | TGTGCCAGCAGCTTTAGCGGGAGGACTTCTTCCGGGGAGCTGTTTTTT
- | TRBJ2-1 | TRBV11-2 | TRBD2 | CASSTLSGEQFF | TGTGCCAGCAGCACCCTTAGCGGGGAGCAGTTCTTC
- | TRBJ2-5 | TRBV5-4 | - | CASSYDRTGETQYF | TGTGCCAGCAGTTATGACAGGACTGGAGAGACCCAGTACTTC
- | TRBJ2-1 | TRBV19 | TRBD2 | CASRVAGVNNEQFF | TGTGCCAGTAGGGTAGCGGGAGTTAACAATGAGCAGTTCTTC
- | TRBJ2-2 | TRBV9 | TRBD1 | CASNNLPGTGAAGELFF | TGTGCCAGCAATAATCTTCCCGGGACAGGGGCGGCCGGGGAGCTGTTTTTT
- | TRBJ2-3 | TRBV4-3 | - | CASSQDRRGRTDTQYF | TGCGCCAGCAGCCAAGATAGGAGGGGTAGGACAGATACGCAGTATTTT
- | TRBJ2-7 | TRBV7-2 | - | CASSLGDLIYEQYF | TGTGCCAGCAGCTTGGGGGACTTAATCTACGAGCAGTACTTC
- | TRBJ2-2 | TRBV11-3 | TRBD2 | CASSLSSGTSAGELFF | TGTGCCAGCAGCTTAAGTTCGGGGACTAGCGCCGGGGAGCTGTTTTTT
- | TRBJ1-1 | TRBV5-5 | - | CASSLQPLNTEAFF | TGTGCCAGCAGCTTACAGCCCTTGAACACTGAAGCTTTCTTT
once | TRBJ2-6 | TRBV4-2 | TRBD2 | CASSQGGDSGANVLTF | TGTGCCAGCAGCCAGGGAGGGGACTCTGGGGCCAACGTCCTGACTTTC
- | TRBJ1-5 | TRBV19 | - | CASSMRRGAGYQPQHF | TGTGCCAGTAGTATGAGGAGGGGCGCAGGCTATCAGCCCCAGCATTTT